This paragraph covers one T cell receptor beta chain sequence. The antigen is unknown. Trimming stripped 6 bases from V and 5 bases from J, with 19 bases between. The CDR3 totals 15 residues. CDR1 MDHEN and CDR2 SYDVKM come from the germline V gene. These data originate in a study of OX40 agonist ivuxolimab in advanced cancers. Study as a whole: At 75% to 90% male, the cohort had a mean age of 60 years, ranging from 23 to 79. Prior therapy, whether anti-PD-1, anti-PD-L1 or anti-CTLA-4, was allowed, and roughly 41% had some. Whole-study results and caveats: Researchers did not establish what antigens the expanded peripheral T cells target. Nonresponders, in some cases, also had low normalized T-cell clonal expansion.

Some clones are missing from TCRdb's copy, which holds only in-frame ones; the method was immunoSEQ multiplex PCR. The sample includes tens of thousands of clones, approximately 90% of them seen just once. The V call is TRBV28, the J call TRBJ2-5; maybe TRBD2 (6 bases). Source: CD4+ or CD8+ T cells sorted from blood, taken in a trial of the OX40 agonist ivuxolimab. This receptor was taken from an adult with an advanced solid tumor such as melanoma, head and neck, liver or kidney cancer. The CDR3: CASRSVGGVRETQYF. CDR3 nucleotides: TGTGCCAGCAGGTCCGTGGGCGGGGTCCGGGAGACCCAGTACTTC.